The rows below give T cell receptor beta chains drawn from one sample of a study of Graves' ophthalmopathy and Graves' hyperthyroidism. In TCRdb, the multiplex PCR reads were re-called with MiXCR into one record per CDR3 protein. The sample lists hundreds of thousands of distinct CDR3 sequences, roughly two fifths occurring once. Sequencing was done on a sample of peripheral blood. Receptor source: an adult man with Graves' ophthalmopathy. The CDR3 runs from the conserved cysteine through the conserved F or W. A D gene is named only where the DNA matches it firmly. Size values are once, few and many counts, or a class for expanded clones, and some rows have none.

J,size,D,V,DNA,CDR3
TRBJ1-2,.,.,TRBV15,TGTGCCACCAGCAGCAGGGGCGAAGGCTATGGCTACACCTTC,CATSSRGEGYGYTF
TRBJ2-2,once,.,TRBV7-9,TGTGCCAGCAGTTGGGCAGAAGTGAACACCGGGGAGCTGTTTTTT,CASSWAEVNTGELFF
TRBJ1-2,.,.,TRBV4-2,TGTGCCAGCAGCCCCTCATCGGATAACTATGGCTACACCTTC,CASSPSSDNYGYTF
TRBJ2-5,.,TRBD1,TRBV19,TGTGCCAGTAGTAAACCGGGACAGGTGAAAGAGACCCAGTACTTC,CASSKPGQVKETQYF
TRBJ1-4,.,TRBD1,TRBV14,TGTGCCAGCAGCCAGGGACAGAGGTTT,CASSQGQRF
TRBJ1-2,.,.,TRBV25-1,TGTGCCAGCAGACTGAATAGCTACACCTTC,CASRLNSYTF
TRBJ1-1,few,.,TRBV4-3,TGCGCCAGCAGCCAACTGGGGACCCTTGCCGAAGCTTTCTTT,CASSQLGTLAEAFF
TRBJ2-7,once,.,TRBV29-1,TGCAGCGTTGAAGTGGGGGGCACCTACGAGCAGTACTTC,CSVEVGGTYEQYF
TRBJ2-7,.,TRBD2,TRBV7-9,TGTGCCAGCAGCACGGGGACTAGCGGGGCCTACGAGCAGTACTTC,CASSTGTSGAYEQYF
TRBJ1-1,once,.,TRBV29-1,TGCAGCCCCCGTCTCATGAACACTGAAGCTTTCTTT,CSPRLMNTEAFF
TRBJ2-2,.,.,TRBV25-1,TGTGCCAGCAGCAGGATCGCGAACACCGGGGAGCTGTTTTTT,CASSRIANTGELFF
TRBJ1-1,many,.,TRBV5-1,TGCGCCAGCAGCTTGGGCGCAGGGAGCACTGAAGCTTTCTTT,CASSLGAGSTEAFF
TRBJ1-3,few,.,TRBV12-3/TRBV12-4,TGTGCCAGCAGTTTGGGGGGGGACGTTCCTGGAAACACCATATATTTT,CASSLGGDVPGNTIYF
TRBJ2-5,many,.,TRBV29-1,TGCAGCGTTGAACACACACACAGGGCCGAAGAGACCCAGTACTTC,CSVEHTHRAEETQYF
TRBJ2-7,many,.,TRBV10-3,TGTGCCTCCTTCAGCCCGGGCTACGAGCAGTACTTC,CASFSPGYEQYF
TRBJ1-6,.,.,TRBV6-5,TGTGCCAGCAGTTACTCGAGTGGGGGGAATTCACCCCTCCACTTT,CASSYSSGGNSPLHF
TRBJ2-5,many,.,TRBV7-2,TGTGCCAGCAGCAGTATTCGCGGGGCGACCCAGTACTTC,CASSSIRGATQYF
TRBJ1-1,many,.,TRBV20-1,TGCAGTGCTAGAGATGCGAGGATGAACACTGAAGCTTTCTTT,CSARDARMNTEAFF
TRBJ2-5,.,.,TRBV20-1,TGCAGTGCTGGGGGGCTTAGGGAGACCCAGTACTTC,CSAGGLRETQYF
TRBJ1-5,.,.,TRBV4-1,TGCGCCAGCAGCTCGGATCAGGGGTACAATCAGCCCCAGCATTTT,CASSSDQGYNQPQHF
TRBJ1-4,few,.,TRBV20-1,TGCAGTGCTAGAGATTTCGGGTTGGGTGAAAAACTGTTTTTT,CSARDFGLGEKLFF
TRBJ2-5,.,.,TRBV2,TGTGCCAGCAGCGAGTTCAGGGCTGGGGAGACCCAGTACTTC,CASSEFRAGETQYF
TRBJ1-6,.,TRBD1,TRBV11-2,TGTGCCAGCAGCCGACGGGGGACAGGGGGGGCCGGGCGAAATTCACCCCTCCACTTT,CASSRRGTGGAGRNSPLHF
TRBJ2-7,.,TRBD1,TRBV29-1,TGCAGCTACGGACAGGGCAGGGAGCAGTACTTC,CSYGQGREQYF
TRBJ2-7,many,TRBD2,TRBV29-1,TGCAGCGTTGAAGGGAAGCGGGAGGGCTCCTACGAGCAGTACTTC,CSVEGKREGSYEQYF
TRBJ1-2,many,.,TRBV7-2,TGTGCCAGCAGCTTAGCCCTCTTCCGTAGGGGATACGACTATGGCTACACCTTC,CASSLALFRRGYDYGYTF
TRBJ1-4,.,TRBD1,TRBV5-5,TGTGCCAGCGGGCAGGGGGCTGAAAAACTGTTTTTT,CASGQGAEKLFF
TRBJ1-5,few,.,TRBV2,TGTGCCAGCAGTCGCGGGACACATAGCAATCAGCCCCAGCATTTT,CASSRGTHSNQPQHF
TRBJ2-2,.,TRBD1,TRBV7-9,TGTGCCAGCAGCTACCCGGGACAGGGGGCTTCCGGGGAGCTGTTTTTT,CASSYPGQGASGELFF
TRBJ1-6,many,.,TRBV7-2,TGTGCCAGCAGCTTAGTACGGCGAAATAATTCACCCCTCCACTTT,CASSLVRRNNSPLHF
TRBJ2-7,few,TRBD2,TRBV20-1,TGCAGTGCTAGGGGGGGACTAGCGAACTACGAGCAGTACTTC,CSARGGLANYEQYF
TRBJ1-1,few,.,TRBV9,TGTGCCAGCAGCGTACGCCCCCAATCGAACACTGAAGCTTTCTTT,CASSVRPQSNTEAFF
TRBJ1-1,many,TRBD1,TRBV7-9,TGTGCCAGCAGCCCAGGACAGGTCGGCACTGAAGCTTTCTTT,CASSPGQVGTEAFF
TRBJ1-6,.,.,TRBV6-6,TGTGCCAGCAGGGTGACGAGCTCCTATAATTCACCCCTCCACTTT,CASRVTSSYNSPLHF
TRBJ2-5,many,.,TRBV7-9,TGTGCCAGCAGCTCCCGGACAGAGCAAGAGACCCAGTACTTC,CASSSRTEQETQYF
TRBJ1-2,.,.,TRBV9,TGTGCCAGCAGCCCCCTTGAGCTGGGCCATAACTATGGCTACACCTTC,CASSPLELGHNYGYTF
TRBJ2-2,.,TRBD1,TRBV15,TGTGCCACCAGCAGAGATCGAGGGACAGGGGGCACCGGGGAGCTGTTTTTT,CATSRDRGTGGTGELFF
TRBJ2-7,few,.,TRBV5-1,TGCGCCAGCAGCTTGGCTGCAGACGGCTGGCAGTACTTC,CASSLAADGWQYF
TRBJ1-1,many,.,TRBV29-1,TGCAGCGTTGTTTGGAGACTGAACACTGAAGCTTTCTTT,CSVVWRLNTEAFF
TRBJ1-1,.,.,TRBV6-5,TGTGCCAGCAGTAACCACAGGGCAGCGGGCACTGAAGCTTTCTTT,CASSNHRAAGTEAFF
TRBJ1-1,.,.,TRBV7-9,TGTGCCAGCAGCTTTTCAGGGGCGAATGAGCAGTTCTTT,CASSFSGANEQFF
TRBJ1-1,.,.,TRBV6-1,TGTGCCAGCAGTTACGGAGGGGTTAGGGACACTAAAGCTTTCTTT,CASSYGGVRDTKAFF
TRBJ2-7,few,TRBD2,TRBV7-9,TGTGCCAGCAGCCAGTTATTAGCGGGAGTGTCCTACGAGCAGTACTTC,CASSQLLAGVSYEQYF
TRBJ1-1,many,.,TRBV2,TGTGCCAGCAGTTACAGGGTTAGCGCGGCTTCAGCTTTCTTT,CASSYRVSAASAFF
TRBJ1-3,few,TRBD1,TRBV2,TGTGCCAGCAGTGAAGCCATGACAGGGGGGGACACCATATATTTT,CASSEAMTGGDTIYF
TRBJ1-1,few,.,TRBV2,TGTGCCAGCAGTGAAAGGCAGAGGAGCACTGAAGCTTTCTTT,CASSERQRSTEAFF
TRBJ1-6,once,TRBD1,TRBV2,TGTGCCAGCAGCGACCGGGACAGGGTGGATTCACCCCTCCACTTT,CASSDRDRVDSPLHF